The 23 T cell receptor beta chains below all came from one sample that was sequenced in a study of T-cell reconstitution after alpha-beta-depleted transplantation in children listed by TCRdb under 2016. Libraries were made using PCR. Sequencing was carried out with an Illumina HiSeq 2500. To normalize quantification of the TCRbeta repertoire, the TCR libraries were built with molecular barcoding that relied on unique molecular identifiers. TCRdb trimmed public reads at Q25 via fastp, called clones via MiXCR and kept in-frame beta chains. Identical CDR3 protein sequences are pooled into one entry, listed with their most common genes and DNA. The sample table holds about 580,000 distinct CDR3 sequences, of which 27% were seen once. The ten largest clonotypes hold around a third of the sample. The intended sense of this specimen's treatment or condition label: allogeneic hematopoietic cell transplantation with graft depleted of TCRalphabeta T cells and CD19 B cells.

The source was PBMCs, collected before TCRalphabeta/CD19-depleted stem cell transplant. Receptors were obtained from a boy less than two years old with Wiskott-Aldrich syndrome, due to receive a stem cell transplant.

The chain uses TRBV28 and TRBJ1-2; D not resolved. Germline lookup yields CDR1 MDHEN and CDR2 SYDVKM. The ends were cut back, 4 bases at V and 6 bases at J, with 6 bases in the middle. This CDR3 spans 11 amino acids. The CDR3 DNA reads TGTGCCAGCAGTTACGTAGATGGCTACACCTTC. It encodes CASSYVDGYTF.

V and J are TRBV10-3 and TRBJ2-3, with TRBD2 matching over 9 bases. V lost 1 base and J lost 2; bases outside the gene matches: 7. The CDR3 length is 17 residues. Per the germline V gene, CDR1 is ENHRY and CDR2 is SYGVKD. The CDR3 reads CAISEWSSGTSTDTQYF. The CDR3 nucleotides read TGTGCCATCAGTGAGTGGTCTAGCGGGACCTCCACAGATACGCAGTATTTT.

The genes are TRBV29-1 and TRBJ1-2; no reliable D call. The CDR3 has 15 amino acids. In germline, CDR1 is SQVTM, CDR2 ANQGSEA. Trimming stripped 7 bases from V and 2 bases from J, with 20 bases between. CDR3 in amino acids: CSARIWAGSNYGYTF. The CDR3 nucleotides read TGCAGCGCCCGCATATGGGCAGGATCCAACTATGGCTACACCTTC.

This clonotype was observed a few times. The chain uses TRBV6-5 and TRBJ2-5, with D perhaps matching TRBD1 or TRBD2 (5 bases each). The germline CDR1 and CDR2 sequences are MNHEY and SVGAGI. Trimming stripped 4 bases from V and 4 bases from J, with 16 bases between. The CDR3 loop spans 15 amino acids. The CDR3, as DNA: TGTGCCAGCAGTTCGCCCGGGGACGTTAGAGAGACCCAGTACTTC. Its protein is CASSSPGDVRETQYF.

The V and J genes are TRBV7-3 and TRBJ2-1, with 8 nucleotides matching TRBD2. Unmatched junction bases numbered 9, after V lost 5 bases and J lost 3 bases. CDR3 length: 16 residues. Germline-derived CDR1 and CDR2 are SGHTA and FQGTGA. CDR3 sequence reads: CASSGLAGRNYNEQFF. In DNA, the CDR3 is TGTGCCAGCAGCGGGTTAGCGGGACGAAACTACAATGAGCAGTTCTTC. Combining the CDR3 with reference TRBV7-3 and TRBJ2-1 gives the whole variable domain GAGVSQTPSNKVTEKGKYVELRCDPISGHTALYWYRQSLGQGPEFLIYFQGTGAADDSGLPNDRFFAVRPEGSVSTLKIQRTERGDSAVYLCASSGLAGRNYNEQFFGPGTRLTVL.

CDR3 nucleotides: TGCGCCAGCAGCCCGAGACTAGGGGCCGGGGAGCTGTTTTTT. Its translation is CASSPRLGAGELFF. The rearrangement uses TRBV5-1 and TRBJ2-2; D might be TRBD2 (6 bases). CDR1 is SGHRS, CDR2 YFSETQ, per germline. The CDR3 runs to 14 residues. Trimming took off 4 bases at V and 6 bases at J, with 13 bases between the two ends.

There are a few counts of this clonotype. The gene calls are TRBV30 and TRBJ2-1; no clear D. Germline lookup yields CDR1 GTSNPN and CDR2 SVGIG (reference sequence). The V end lost 0 bases, the J end lost 7 bases, and 7 bases lay between the germline ends. CDR3 length: 12 residues. The CDR3 is CAWSVAVNEQFF. The CDR3 bases are TGTGCCTGGAGTGTAGCAGTAAATGAGCAGTTCTTC.

The V gene is TRBV12-3 or TRBV12-4, the J gene TRBJ2-2; 10 bases are a match to TRBD1. V shed 1 base, J shed 6 bases, and the junction held 5 bases outside the gene matches. This CDR3 spans 16 amino acids. CDR3 DNA sequence: TGTGCCAGCAGTTTAGGACAGGGGGCATTCTCCGGGGAGCTGTTTTTT. This translates into CASSLGQGAFSGELFF.

This clonotype was seen a handful of times. J is TRBJ1-6 and V is TRBV4-1; 7 bases match TRBD1. Unmatched junction bases numbered 18, after V lost 4 bases and J lost 12 bases. The CDR3 is made up of 17 amino acids. Germline V gives CDR1 MGHRA, CDR2 YSYEKL. DNA of the CDR3: TGCGCCAGCAGCCTAGGGACAGACGACCACCTGGGGAAACCCCTCCACTTT. Amino acid sequence: CASSLGTDDHLGKPLHF.

The CDR3 sequence is CASISPGTTSYNEQFF. DNA of the CDR3: TGTGCCAGCATTTCGCCGGGGACCACGTCATACAATGAGCAGTTCTTC. The J gene is TRBJ2-1, the V gene TRBV7-9; D might be TRBD1 or TRBD2, each matching 5 bases. The germline V gene encodes CDR1 SEHNR and CDR2 FQNEAQ (reference sequence). V was clipped by 7 bases and J by 4 bases, with 20 bases between them. The CDR3 is made up of 16 amino acids.

The chain joins TRBV5-6 to TRBJ2-1, with 8 bases aligning to TRBD2. This CDR3 is 18 amino acids long. Germline V lookup: CDR1 SGHDT, CDR2 YYEEEE. The junction had 20 bases not matched to a gene; V was cut back by 4 bases and J by 8 bases. CDR3 loop: CASSPPLSREGLLDEQFF. CDR3 DNA: TGTGCCAGCAGCCCCCCGCTGTCACGGGAGGGCCTCTTAGATGAGCAGTTCTTC.

The chain uses TRBV27 and TRBJ1-6; D is undetermined. The V gene's germline CDR1 is MNHEY and CDR2 SMNVEV (reference sequence). V lost 2 bases to trimming and J lost 11 bases, with 7 bases between them. The CDR3 is 12 residues long. The CDR3, as DNA: TGTGCCAGCAGTTTAGGGAAAACACCCCTCCACTTT. Translated, it gives CASSLGKTPLHF.

V and J are TRBV27 and TRBJ2-2; TRBD2 matches 13 bases. CDR3 length equals 16 residues. Trimming took 4 bases from V and 4 from J; bases not matched to a gene: 3. Germline V gene lookup returns CDR1 MNHEY and CDR2 SMNVEV (reference sequence). CDR3 nucleotide sequence: TGTGCCAGCAGTTCTACTAGCGGGAGGGTCACCGGGGAGCTGTTTTTT. As protein: CASSSTSGRVTGELFF.

This clonotype has only a few counts. The chain couples TRBV5-1 to TRBJ1-5; D might be TRBD1 (6 bases). V was clipped by 4 bases and J by 4 bases, with 12 bases between them. CDR3 length equals 14 residues. Germline V gene data show CDR1 as SGHRS and CDR2 as YFSETQ. CDR3 nucleotide sequence: TGCGCCAGCAGCGGTGGGGGGGCGAATCAGCCCCAGCATTTT. Translated: CASSGGGANQPQHF.

In its sample, this clonotype was seen a few times. This chain links TRBV12-3 or TRBV12-4 with TRBJ2-1; D is perhaps TRBD2 (6 bases). The CDR3 is 14 residues long. The V gene lost 2 bases and the J gene lost 8 bases, with 13 bases spanning the gap. CDR3 loop: CASSLYQGGYEQFF. The CDR3 DNA is TGTGCCAGCAGTTTATACCAGGGAGGCTATGAGCAGTTCTTC.

The chain combines TRBV15 with TRBJ2-1; D uncertain. Germline V gives CDR1 LNHNV, CDR2 YYDKDF (reference sequence). This CDR3 has 14 residues. Trimming took 1 base from V and 8 from J, leaving 12 bases between them. The CDR3 protein is CATSRAGAGHEQFF. The CDR3 nucleotides are TGTGCCACCAGCAGAGCTGGCGCCGGTCATGAGCAGTTCTTC.

This chain uses TRBV5-4 with TRBJ2-2, with D perhaps assigned TRBD1 or TRBD2 (5 bases each). Trimming took 1 base from V and 1 from J, leaving 20 bases between them. The CDR3 has 19 amino acids. CDR1 SGHNT and CDR2 YYREEE come from the germline V gene (reference sequence). This CDR3 reads CASSLRGLWGTENTGELFF. The CDR3 nucleotides are TGTGCCAGCAGCTTGCGGGGATTGTGGGGGACGGAGAACACCGGGGAGCTGTTTTTT.

J is TRBJ2-1 and V is TRBV7-9; 14 nucleotides line up with TRBD2. Germline V gene data show CDR1 as SEHNR and CDR2 as FQNEAQ (reference sequence). The CDR3 is 17 amino acids. With 4 bases clipped from V and 7 bases from J, the junction kept 9 bases outside the gene matches. The CDR3 is CASSSRLAGGGGNEQFF. CDR3 bases: TGTGCCAGCAGCTCAAGACTAGCGGGAGGGGGAGGTAATGAGCAGTTCTTC.

V and J are TRBV12-3 or TRBV12-4 and TRBJ2-5; 7 positions match TRBD1. V gave up 7 bases and J gave up 4 bases; unmatched junction bases: 6. The CDR3 covers 13 residues. The CDR3 DNA reads TGTGCCAGCACCAGAACAGGGGTAGAGACCCAGTACTTC. Encoded protein: CASTRTGVETQYF.

This clonotype was counted between two and nine times. The chain couples TRBV29-1 to TRBJ2-7; 7 bases align to TRBD1. Per germline, CDR1 SQVTM and CDR2 ANQGSEA. The CDR3 runs to 11 residues. V lost 6 bases, J lost 3 bases, and 2 bases stayed unmatched. The CDR3 DNA reads as TGCAGCGTCACAGGGGACTACGAGCAGTACTTC. Encoded protein: CSVTGDYEQYF.

This rearrangement joins TRBV12-3 or TRBV12-4 to TRBJ2-3; the match to TRBD2 covers 11 bases. This CDR3 region has 16 residues. The V and J ends lost 3 bases and 4 bases, in that order; junction bases with no gene match: 6. The CDR3 reads CASSLALAGGSDTQYF. The DNA of the CDR3 is TGTGCCAGCAGTTTGGCGCTAGCGGGAGGCTCAGATACGCAGTATTTT.

V is TRBV10-3 and J is TRBJ2-7; 8 nucleotides align to TRBD1. Looked up from germline, CDR1 is ENHRY and CDR2 is SYGVKD. Trimming cost V 2 bases and J 4 bases; bases outside gene matches: 4. The CDR3 consists of 14 residues. This CDR3 reads CAISEPRQGYEQYF. CDR3 nucleotides: TGTGCCATCAGTGAGCCGAGACAGGGGTACGAGCAGTACTTC.

This chain connects TRBV2 to TRBJ2-1; D remains unclear. This CDR3 is built from 15 residues. Germline values: CDR1 SNHLY, CDR2 FYNNEI. Trimming pared 4 bases from V and 8 bases from J, leaving 18 bases between. CDR3 sequence: CASSARSAIVDEQFF. The CDR3 DNA reads as TGTGCCAGCAGTGCACGGAGCGCAATAGTGGATGAGCAGTTCTTC.